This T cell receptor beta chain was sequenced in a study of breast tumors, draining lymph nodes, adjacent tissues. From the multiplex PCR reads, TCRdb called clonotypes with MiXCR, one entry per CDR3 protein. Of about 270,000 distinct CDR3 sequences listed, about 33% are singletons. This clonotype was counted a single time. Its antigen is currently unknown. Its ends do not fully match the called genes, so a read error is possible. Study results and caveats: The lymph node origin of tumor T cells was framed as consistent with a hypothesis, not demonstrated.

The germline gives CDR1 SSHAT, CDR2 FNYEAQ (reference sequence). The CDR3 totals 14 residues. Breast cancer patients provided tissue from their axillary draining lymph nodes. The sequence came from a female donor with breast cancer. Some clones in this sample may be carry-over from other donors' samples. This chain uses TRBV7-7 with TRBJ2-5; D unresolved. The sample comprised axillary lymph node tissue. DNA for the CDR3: TGTGCTAGCAGCCTACCGGACCGGGTAGGGACCCAGTACTTC. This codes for CASSLPDRVGTQYF.